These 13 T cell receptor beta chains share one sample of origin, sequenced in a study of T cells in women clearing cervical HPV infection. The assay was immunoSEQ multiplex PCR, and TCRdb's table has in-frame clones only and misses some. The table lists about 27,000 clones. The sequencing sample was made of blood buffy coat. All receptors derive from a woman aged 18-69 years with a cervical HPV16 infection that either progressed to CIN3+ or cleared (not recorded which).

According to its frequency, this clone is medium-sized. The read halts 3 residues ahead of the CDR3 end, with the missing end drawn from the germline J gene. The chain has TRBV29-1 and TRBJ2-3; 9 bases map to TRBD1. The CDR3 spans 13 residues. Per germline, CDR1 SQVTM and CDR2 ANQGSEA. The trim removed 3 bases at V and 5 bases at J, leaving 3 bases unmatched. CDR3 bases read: TGCAGCGTTGACGACAGGGGGTTAGATACG. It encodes CSVDDRGLDT. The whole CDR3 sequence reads CSVDDRGLDTQYF.

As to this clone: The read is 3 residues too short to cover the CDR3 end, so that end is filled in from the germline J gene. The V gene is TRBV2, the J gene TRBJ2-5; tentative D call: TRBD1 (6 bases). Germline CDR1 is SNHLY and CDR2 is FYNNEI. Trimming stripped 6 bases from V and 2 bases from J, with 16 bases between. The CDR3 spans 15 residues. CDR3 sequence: CASREFGTQQETQYF. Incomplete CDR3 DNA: TGTGCCAGCAGGGAGTTTGGGACACAGCAAGAGACC.

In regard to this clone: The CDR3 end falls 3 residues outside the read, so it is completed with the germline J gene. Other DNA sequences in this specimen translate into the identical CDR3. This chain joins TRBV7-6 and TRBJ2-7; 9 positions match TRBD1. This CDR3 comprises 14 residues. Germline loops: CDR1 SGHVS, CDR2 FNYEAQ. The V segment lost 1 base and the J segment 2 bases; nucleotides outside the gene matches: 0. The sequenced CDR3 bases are TGTGCCAGCAGCTTAGGACAGGGGGCCTACGAG. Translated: CASSLGQGAYE. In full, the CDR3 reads CASSLGQGAYEQYF.

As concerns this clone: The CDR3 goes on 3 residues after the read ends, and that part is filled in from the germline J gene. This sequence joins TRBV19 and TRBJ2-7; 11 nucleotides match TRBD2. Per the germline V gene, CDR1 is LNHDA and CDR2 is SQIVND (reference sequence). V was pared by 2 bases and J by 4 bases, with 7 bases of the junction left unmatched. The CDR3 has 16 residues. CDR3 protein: CASSITSWTSGYEQYF. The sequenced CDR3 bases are TGTGCCAGTAGTATAACCTCATGGACTAGCGGGTACGAG.

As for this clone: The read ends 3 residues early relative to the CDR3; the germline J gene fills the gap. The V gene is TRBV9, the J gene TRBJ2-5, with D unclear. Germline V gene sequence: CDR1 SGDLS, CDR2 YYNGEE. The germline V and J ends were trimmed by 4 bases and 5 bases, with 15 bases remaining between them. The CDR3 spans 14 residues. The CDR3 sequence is CASSPTSPGETQYF. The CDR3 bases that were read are TGTGCCAGCAGCCCAACCTCGCCCGGTGAGACC.

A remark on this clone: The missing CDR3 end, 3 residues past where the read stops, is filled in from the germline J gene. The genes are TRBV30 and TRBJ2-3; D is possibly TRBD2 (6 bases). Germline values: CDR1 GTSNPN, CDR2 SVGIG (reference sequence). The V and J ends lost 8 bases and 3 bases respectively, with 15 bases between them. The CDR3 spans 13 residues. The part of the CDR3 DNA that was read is TGTGCCCGTGGGACTCTTGGGACAGATACG. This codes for CARGTLGTDT. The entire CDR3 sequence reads CARGTLGTDTQYF.

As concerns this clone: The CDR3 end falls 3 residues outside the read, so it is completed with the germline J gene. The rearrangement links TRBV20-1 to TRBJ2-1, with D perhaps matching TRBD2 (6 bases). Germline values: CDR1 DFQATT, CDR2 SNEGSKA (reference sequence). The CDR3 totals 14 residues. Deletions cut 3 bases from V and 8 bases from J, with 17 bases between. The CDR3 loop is CSASPGRLWDEQFF. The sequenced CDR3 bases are TGCAGTGCTAGTCCAGGGAGGTTGTGGGATGAG.

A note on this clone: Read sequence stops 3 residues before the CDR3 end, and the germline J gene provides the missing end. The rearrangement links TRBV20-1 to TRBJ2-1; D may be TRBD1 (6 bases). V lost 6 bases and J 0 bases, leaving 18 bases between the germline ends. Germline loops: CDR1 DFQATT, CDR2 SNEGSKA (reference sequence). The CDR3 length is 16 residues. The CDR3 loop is CSALPPGRGSYNEQFF. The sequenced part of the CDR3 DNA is TGCAGTGCCCTTCCACCCGGCAGGGGCTCCTACAATGAG.

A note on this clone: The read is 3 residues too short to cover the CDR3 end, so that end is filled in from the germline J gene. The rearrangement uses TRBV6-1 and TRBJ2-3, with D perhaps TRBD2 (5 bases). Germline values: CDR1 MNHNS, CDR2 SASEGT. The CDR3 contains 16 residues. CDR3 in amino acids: CASSEVAARTGETQYF. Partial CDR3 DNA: TGTGCCAGCAGTGAAGTGGCGGCGAGGACCGGGGAGACG.

Partial CDR3 DNA: TGCGCCAGCAGTGAAGAGAACAGATCTACCTACGAG. It codes for CASSEENRSTYE. The whole CDR3 is CASSEENRSTYEQYF. The chain is built from TRBV10-1 and TRBJ2-7; D unclear. The sequenced fragment ends 3 residues before the CDR3 boundary, so the rest is inferred from the germline J gene. V lost 3 bases to trimming and J lost 2 bases, with 14 bases between them. This CDR3 has 15 amino acids. Germline V gene data show CDR1 as WNHNN and CDR2 as SYGVQD (reference sequence).

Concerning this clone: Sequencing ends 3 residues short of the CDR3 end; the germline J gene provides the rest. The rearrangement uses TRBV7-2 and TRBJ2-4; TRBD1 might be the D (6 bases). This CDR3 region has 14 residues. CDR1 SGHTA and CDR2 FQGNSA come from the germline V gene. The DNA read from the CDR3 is TGTGCCAGCAGCACCGGACAGCCAGTCTATGGT. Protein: CASSTGQPVYG. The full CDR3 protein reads CASSTGQPVYGQYF. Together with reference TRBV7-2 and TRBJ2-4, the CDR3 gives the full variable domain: GAGVSQSPSNKVTEKGKDVELRCDPISGHTALYWYRQSLGQGLEFLIYFQGNSAPDKSGLPSDRFSAERTGGSVSTLTIQRTQQEDSAVYLCASSTGQPVYGQYFGAGTRLSVL.

CDR3 sequence reads: CSARGGLAGGRGELFF. The DNA read from the CDR3 is TGCAGTGCTAGAGGTGGACTAGCGGGAGGACGGGGGGAG. This chain uses TRBV20-1 with TRBJ2-2; 14 bases line up with TRBD2. The CDR3 goes on 3 residues after the read ends, and that part is filled in from the germline J gene. CDR3 size: 16 residues. Germline loops: CDR1 DFQATT, CDR2 SNEGSKA (reference sequence). The V gene end was trimmed by 1 base and the J gene end by 8 bases; junction bases not matched to a gene: 6.

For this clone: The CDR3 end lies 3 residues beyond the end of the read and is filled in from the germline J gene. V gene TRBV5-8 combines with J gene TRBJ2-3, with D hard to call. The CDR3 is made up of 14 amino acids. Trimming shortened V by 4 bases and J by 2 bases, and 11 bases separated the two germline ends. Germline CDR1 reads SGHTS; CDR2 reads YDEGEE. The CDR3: CASSRTDTTDTQYF. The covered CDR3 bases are TGTGCCAGCAGCCGTACTGATACCACAGATACG. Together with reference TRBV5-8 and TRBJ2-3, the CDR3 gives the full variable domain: EAGVTQSPTHLIKTRGQQATLRCSPISGHTSVYWYQQALGLGLQFLLWYDEGEERNRGNFPPRFSGRQFPNYSSELNVNALELEDSALYLCASSRTDTTDTQYFGPGTRLTVL.